The entry below describes one T cell receptor (beta chain). The record originates from a study of spatial heterogeneity in lung cancer. TCR cDNA molecules each carried a unique molecular identifier. TCRdb reprocessed the 5' RACE reads via MiXCR and lists one record per CDR3 protein. Of about 26,000 distinct CDR3 sequences listed, 9.5% to 15% are singletons. Time point described: sample taken at primary tumor resection. From tumor, nontumor lung or frozen PBMC, whole RNA was taken unsorted for sequencing. The source material was PBMCs, sampled at surgery. The clonotype was recovered from a female donor with early-stage non-small cell lung cancer.

CDR3 sequence: CASSPRKTSFTDTQYF. CDR3 nucleotides: TGTGCCAGCAGTCCGAGGAAGACTAGCTTCACAGATACGCAGTATTTT. The V call is TRBV27, the J call TRBJ2-3; 7 bases align to TRBD2. This CDR3 spans 16 amino acids. Germline V lookup: CDR1 MNHEY, CDR2 SMNVEV (reference sequence). With 5 bases clipped from V and 2 bases from J, the junction kept 10 bases outside the gene matches.